The clone carrying this TCR beta chain was seen once. Its cognate antigen is unknown. These data are taken from a study of cytomegalovirus exposure and HLA in healthy donors. Study observations and caveats: In vitro data verified three CMV-associated chains as specific for CMV antigens.

Sequenced by immunoSEQ multiplex PCR; TCRdb stores in-frame clones only, minus some. This sample yields 160,000 or so clones, of which around 81% are seen a single time; around 2.4% belongs to the top ten. The sequence was obtained from a young man in good health and CMV-seropositive. The sequenced sample was PBMCs.

This CDR3 reads CASSDEAGTGAEAFF. The CDR3 DNA reads as TGTGCCAGCAGTGACGAAGCGGGGACAGGGGCTGAAGCTTTCTTT. This chain joins TRBV6-4 and TRBJ1-1; 10 nucleotides agree with TRBD1. Germline CDR1 reads MRHNA; CDR2 reads SNTAGT. After removal of 2 bases from V and 6 bases from J, the junction contained 6 bases not matched to a gene. The CDR3 spans 15 residues.